The 16 T cell receptor beta chains given below trace back to one sample, sequenced in a study of blood T cell repertoires in COVID-19 (dated by TCRdb to 2020 to 2021). Libraries came from the immunoSEQ multiplex PCR assay. TCRdb limited this immuneACCESS table to in-frame rearrangements with V and J called. A share of clones is missing; checked studies link under half to unresolved V genes, and the rest is unexplained. The sample records 150,000 to 200,000 clones, around 90% of which are singletons. The ten top clones hold about 0.66% of the sample. The sequencing input was peripheral blood. The receptors here all came from a man between 45 and 60 years old with acute or convalescent COVID-19.

CDR3 sequence reads: CASSPALAGWGTDTQYF. The CDR3 bases are TGTGCCAGCTCCCCCGCTTTAGCAGGGTGGGGCACAGATACGCAGTATTTT. This chain links TRBV18 with TRBJ2-3, with D tentatively TRBD1 (5 bases). CDR3 length: 17 amino acids. CDR1 KGHSH and CDR2 LQKENI come from the germline V gene. Trimming took 6 bases from V and 1 from J, leaving 20 bases between them.

V and J are TRBV6-1 and TRBJ2-2, with a tentative D call TRBD2 (5 bases). This CDR3 has 13 amino acids. Per germline, CDR1 MNHNS and CDR2 SASEGT. V was pared by 3 bases and J by 8 bases, with 10 bases between. This chain's CDR3 is CASSERASGELFF. The CDR3 DNA sequence: TGTGCCAGCAGTGAGAGGGCTTCAGGGGAGCTGTTTTTT.

The J gene is TRBJ2-7, the V gene TRBV25-1, with a possible D match to TRBD1 (6 bases). Germline lookup yields CDR1 MGHDK and CDR2 SYGVNS. Trimming stripped 4 bases from V and 12 bases from J, with 16 bases between. This CDR3 has 12 residues. In DNA form, the CDR3 reads TGTGCCAGCAGTGGTGGGACACCTCAGTTGTACTTC. Translation gives CASSGGTPQLYF.

This chain links TRBV3-1 (or the pseudogene TRBV3-2) with TRBJ2-3, with 7 bases lining up with TRBD1. Unmatched junction bases numbered 8, after V lost 4 bases and J lost 1 base. Germline loops: CDR1 LGHDT, CDR2 YNNKEL (reference sequence). The CDR3 loop spans 16 amino acids. The CDR3 DNA reads as TGTGCCAGCAGCCGCTTTACAGGGGTGGGCACAGATACGCAGTATTTT. Translating gives CASSRFTGVGTDTQYF.

The chain carries TRBV27 and TRBJ1-5, with TRBD1 identical over 10 bases. Per germline, CDR1 MNHEY and CDR2 SMNVEV (reference sequence). This CDR3 comprises 13 residues. J was trimmed by 7 bases and V by 4 bases; bases with no gene match: 1. DNA of the CDR3: TGTGCCAGCAGTTGGGACAGGGGCCAGCCCCAGCATTTT. Residues: CASSWDRGQPQHF.

The gene calls are TRBV28 and TRBJ1-2; 8 bases match TRBD1. Per the germline V gene, CDR1 is MDHEN and CDR2 is SYDVKM. V lost 9 bases, J lost 4 bases, and 7 bases stayed unmatched. This CDR3 is built from 13 residues. CDR3 amino acids: CASSTGVVYGYTF. CDR3 nucleotides: TGTGCCAGTTCGACAGGGGTGGTCTATGGCTACACCTTC.

The V call is TRBV7-6, the J call TRBJ1-1; D might be TRBD1 (6 bases). The CDR3 covers 14 residues. Germline CDR1 and CDR2: SGHVS and FNYEAQ. The germline V and J ends were trimmed by 6 bases and 1 base, with 12 bases remaining between them. CDR3 DNA sequence: TGTGCCAGCAGTTCAGGACAGAGGAACACTGAAGCTTTCTTT. It translates to CASSSGQRNTEAFF.

This clone appeared a few times. V and J are TRBV6-5 and TRBJ1-6; D gene ambiguous. V was shortened by 6 bases and J by 6 bases, with 12 bases between the two germline ends. The CDR3 spans 14 residues. Germline CDR1 MNHEY, CDR2 SVGAGI. The CDR3 loop is CASSARPFNSPLHF. CDR3 bases: TGTGCCAGCAGCGCGAGGCCTTTTAATTCACCCCTCCACTTT.

The chain carries TRBV30 and TRBJ2-7, with 7 bases identical to TRBD1. V was pared by 2 bases and J by 2 bases, with 6 bases of the junction left unmatched. The CDR3 has 14 amino acids. Germline V gene sequence: CDR1 GTSNPN, CDR2 SVGIG (reference sequence). CDR3 region: CAWSQGTATYEQYF. CDR3 nucleotides: TGTGCCTGGAGTCAGGGGACAGCCACCTACGAGCAGTACTTC.

This chain links TRBV5-1 with TRBJ2-5; D is perhaps TRBD1 (5 bases). The V gene lost 0 bases and the J gene lost 0 bases, with 9 bases spanning the gap. There are 15 residues in the CDR3. Germline V gene sequence: CDR1 SGHRS, CDR2 YFSETQ. The CDR3 coding sequence is TGCGCCAGCAGCTTGGACAGGACAAACCAAGAGACCCAGTACTTC. Translating gives CASSLDRTNQETQYF. Full variable domain (outside the CDR3, taken from reference TRBV5-1 and TRBJ2-5): KAGVTQTPRYLIKTRGQQVTLSCSPISGHRSVSWYQQTPGQGLQFLFEYFSETQRNKGNFPGRFSGRQFSNSRSEMNVSTLELGDSALYLCASSLDRTNQETQYFGPGTRLLVL.

The chain has TRBV28 and TRBJ1-5; D is uncertain. Germline values: CDR1 MDHEN, CDR2 SYDVKM. Trimming shortened V by 3 bases and J by 5 bases, and 11 bases separated the two germline ends. This CDR3 region has 14 residues. The CDR3 DNA reads as TGTGCCAGCAGTTTGGGTAGCTTAGATCAGCCCCAGCATTTT. It specifies CASSLGSLDQPQHF.

The table lists this clone with a count of one. The chain joins TRBV11-2 to TRBJ2-5; tentative D call: TRBD1 (6 bases). The V gene lost 5 bases and the J gene lost 1 base, with 11 bases spanning the gap. This CDR3 region has 14 residues. Germline lookup yields CDR1 SGHAT and CDR2 FQNNGV. The CDR3 DNA follows: TGTGCCAGCAGCCCAACAGGGCCCCAAGAGACCCAGTACTTC. This translates into CASSPTGPQETQYF.

The rearrangement links TRBV7-3 to TRBJ2-6; 7 positions match TRBD1. The length of the CDR3 is 16 residues. Germline V lookup: CDR1 SGHTA, CDR2 FQGTGA. The trim removed 5 bases at V and 3 bases at J, leaving 7 bases unmatched. CDR3 residues: CASSNYRGSGANVLTF. The CDR3 bases are TGTGCCAGCAGCAATTACAGGGGTAGTGGGGCCAACGTCCTGACTTTC.

The CDR3 region is CASSLGTEDFEAFF. CDR3 nucleotides: TGTGCCAGCAGCTTAGGGACAGAGGATTTCGAAGCTTTCTTT. The genes are TRBV7-6 and TRBJ1-1, with D perhaps TRBD1 (6 bases). The CDR3 has 14 residues. The V end lost 1 base, the J end lost 8 bases, and 14 bases lay between the germline ends. Germline CDR1 and CDR2: SGHVS and FNYEAQ.

CDR3 amino acids: CASSPSPSNEKLFF. The DNA of the CDR3 is TGTGCCAGCAGCCCCTCTCCTTCTAATGAAAAACTGTTTTTT. The rearrangement links TRBV7-2 to TRBJ1-4; D is ambiguous. The ends were cut back, 5 bases at V and 3 bases at J, with 10 bases in the middle. The CDR3 consists of 14 residues. The germline V gene has CDR1 SGHTA and CDR2 FQGNSA.

This chain links TRBV20-1 with TRBJ1-1, with 9 bases that match TRBD1. The germline CDR1 and CDR2 sequences are DFQATT and SNEGSKA (reference sequence). The CDR3 is 14 residues long. V was clipped by 3 bases and J by 2 bases; unmatched bases: 4. The CDR3 DNA follows: TGCAGTGCTAGTGGGACAGGGCCTAACACTGAAGCTTTCTTT. This translates into CSASGTGPNTEAFF.